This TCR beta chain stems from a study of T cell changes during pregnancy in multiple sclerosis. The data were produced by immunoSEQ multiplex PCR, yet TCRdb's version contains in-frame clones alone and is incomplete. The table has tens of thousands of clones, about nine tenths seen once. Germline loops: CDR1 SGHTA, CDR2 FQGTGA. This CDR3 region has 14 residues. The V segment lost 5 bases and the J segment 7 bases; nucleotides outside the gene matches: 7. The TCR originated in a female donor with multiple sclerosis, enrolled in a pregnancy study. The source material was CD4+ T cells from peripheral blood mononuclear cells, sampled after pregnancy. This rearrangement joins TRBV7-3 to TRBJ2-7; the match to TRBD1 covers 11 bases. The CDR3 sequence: CASSPGTGGAEQYF. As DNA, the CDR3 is TGTGCCAGCAGCCCAGGGACAGGGGGTGCGGAGCAGTACTTC.